Below, one T cell receptor beta chain is given with its context. This clonotype was seen repeatedly, ten times or more. It has no known antigen specificity. No per-base quality is available; no much larger clone lies one base away. The library was produced with 5' RACE. Sequencing was performed on a NextSeq 500. In the TCR library protocol, a unique molecular identifier was attached to each TCR cDNA molecule so that PCR and sequencing errors could be corrected. The study's own analysis went as follows. Decombinator tools were used for TCR identification, UMI-based error correction and CDR3 extraction. Expanded TCRs were defined as those above a frequency of 2 per 1,000, corresponding to the top 1% of the tumor frequency distribution. Expanded tumor TCRs statistically deemed absent (corrected P<0.05) from at least one tumor region were classed as regional, and all other expanded tumor TCRs were classed as ubiquitous. Rényi diversity was computed with the R vegan package after subsampling each repertoire 100 times to 5,000 TCRs. CDR3 similarity networks were built from amino acid triplet string-kernel similarity, connecting CDR3s with pairwise similarity above 0.82. Using fastp trimming at Q25 and MiXCR clonotype assembly, TCRdb reanalyzed the public sequencing data and kept in-frame beta chains. Entries that share a CDR3 protein sequence are merged under the most common genes and DNA. In this record, the V and J calls reflect TCRdb's handling and not the investigators' own analysis. For this sample there are around 9,300 distinct CDR3 sequences; 5% to 6.5% appear just once. The ten largest clones capture 24% of the sample.

This entry comes from a study of spatial heterogeneity in lung cancer (dated 2019 in TCRdb). In terms of the full investigation: More beta-chain than alpha-chain transcripts were consistently detected, likely reflecting higher beta-chain transcript abundance. In tumor regions, TCR transcript counts showed a strong correlation with a T cell transcriptional module score from matched bulk RNA-seq. In the raw uncorrected reads, each unique combination of TCR and UMI appeared more than ten times on average. The study quantitatively compared TCR alpha and beta repertoires across multiple tumor regions, matched nontumor lung and blood in non-small cell lung cancer. Nonsynonymous mutation counts, determined by whole-exome sequencing of tumor tissue, were related to features of the TCR repertoire. Both alpha and beta chains were TCR-sequenced in samples taken at surgery, namely 220 tumor regions, 63 to 70 matched nontumor lung samples and around 53 PBMC samples.

For CDR1 and CDR2, the germline V gene lists SGHRS and YFSETQ. The trim is 5 bases for V and 2 bases for J, with a gap of 10 bases between the germline ends. The CDR3 runs 13 amino acids, cysteine and phenylalanine included. This entry keeps only the CDR3 DNA: 39 bases, framed from base 1. Paper-wide results and their limitations: Confirming at a functional level the hypothesis that regional TCRs recognize regional mutations was considered to require additional single-cell paired TCR alpha and beta sequencing. The tumor nonsynonymous mutation count correlated with the number of expanded intratumoral alpha and beta TCRs. Counts of ubiquitous and regional expanded TCRs correlated with counts of ubiquitous and regional nonsynonymous mutations, respectively. TCR-seq coverage of tumor T cells was estimated at only approximately 7% for alpha chains and approximately 13% for beta chains.

Reading the label with the study, this specimen's time point is: sample taken at primary tumor resection. The donors were more than 65 patients from the lung TRACERx cohort who had early-stage, untreated non-small cell lung cancer. Without any cell sorting, TCR sequencing was performed on whole RNA extracted either from tumor and nontumor lung tissue or from cryopreserved PBMC samples. Patients were selected for TCR sequencing only if sufficient RNA was available from at least two tumor regions. Before being selected, tumor and adjacent nontumor lung specimens were reviewed by a lung pathologist. The input for sequencing was lung tumor tissue, taken at surgery. This TCR came from a female donor with early-stage non-small cell lung cancer. The sequence joins TRBV5-1 to TRBJ1-1; a tentative D match to TRBD1 spans 6 bases. The CDR3 region reads CASSPQGNTEAFF. DNA sequence: TGCGCCAGCAGTCCACAGGGAAACACTGAAGCTTTCTTT.